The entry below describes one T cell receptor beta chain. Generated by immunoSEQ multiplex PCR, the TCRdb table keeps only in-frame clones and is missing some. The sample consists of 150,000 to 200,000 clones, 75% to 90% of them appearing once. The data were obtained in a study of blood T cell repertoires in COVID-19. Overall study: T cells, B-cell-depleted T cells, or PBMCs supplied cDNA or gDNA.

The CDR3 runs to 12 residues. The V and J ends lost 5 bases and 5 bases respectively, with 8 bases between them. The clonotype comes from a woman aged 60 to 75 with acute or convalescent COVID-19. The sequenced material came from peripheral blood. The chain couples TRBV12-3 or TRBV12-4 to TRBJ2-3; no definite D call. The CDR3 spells CASSRPGDTQYF. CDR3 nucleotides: TGTGCCAGCAGTCGCCCGGGAGATACGCAGTATTTT.